The clone carrying this TCR beta chain has ten or more counts. This entry comes from a study of molecular identifiers for immune sequencing clone quantification. V was pared by 1 base and J by 8 bases, with 5 bases between. The CDR3 runs to 11 residues. In germline, CDR1 is SEHNR, CDR2 FQNEAQ (reference sequence). TCRdb reprocessed the PCR reads with MiXCR, giving one entry per CDR3 protein. This sample has about 320,000 distinct CDR3 sequences, with 24% found just once. Specimen: naive CD8+ T cells from blood, with Jurkat cell RNA spiked in. Subset: FACS-sorted CD8+CD4-CCR7+CD45RA+ naive T cells. The sequence was collected from a human donor in good health. Some libraries in this study had Jurkat cell RNA spiked in. The chain carries TRBV7-9 and TRBJ1-1; D gene ambiguous. The CDR3, as DNA: TGTGCCAGCAGCTTAGGACTAGAAGCTTTCTTT. Amino acids: CASSLGLEAFF.